These T cell receptor beta chains were read from a single sample in a study of blood T cell repertoires in COVID-19. Assay: immunoSEQ multiplex PCR; the TCRdb copy retains only in-frame clones and omits some. The data show about 250,000 clones, about 79% seen once. Input material: peripheral blood. The receptors were sampled from a man older than 75 with acute or convalescent COVID-19. CDR3s include the opening cysteine and the closing phenylalanine or tryptophan. Fields, in order: clone size, D gene, V gene, J gene, CDR3 protein, CDR3 DNA. A D gene is named only where the DNA matches it firmly. Expanded clones get a size class; other rows say once, few or many, or leave the size out.

.	TRBD1	TRBV29-1	TRBJ1-3	CSVVLTGQRNTIYF	TGCAGCGTTGTATTAACGGGACAGAGAAACACCATATATTTT
.	.	TRBV2	TRBJ1-2	CASSEGSSVDYGYTF	TGTGCCAGCAGTGAAGGATCATCGGTGGACTATGGCTACACCTTC
.	TRBD1	TRBV3-1/TRBV3-2	TRBJ2-1	CASSKRGRDEQFF	TGTGCCAGCAGCAAAAGGGGGCGGGATGAGCAGTTCTTC
.	.	TRBV4-1	TRBJ1-3	CASSQDLLSSGNTIYF	TGCGCCAGCAGCCAAGACTTGTTGAGCTCTGGAAACACCATATATTTT
.	TRBD1	TRBV9	TRBJ2-2	CASSVGTGTGNTGELFF	TGTGCCAGCAGCGTAGGAACCGGGACAGGGAACACCGGGGAGCTGTTTTTT
.	.	TRBV28	TRBJ2-7	CASSRQDRYYEQYF	TGTGCCAGCAGTCGACAGGACAGATACTACGAGCAGTACTTC
.	.	TRBV6-5	TRBJ2-7	CASRRPPGGEQYF	TGTGCCAGCAGAAGGCCTCCCGGCGGCGAGCAGTACTTC
.	TRBD2	TRBV30	TRBJ2-7	CAWSIQAGGYEQYF	TGTGCCTGGAGTATACAAGCGGGGGGGTACGAGCAGTACTTC
.	.	TRBV12-5	TRBJ2-7	CASGLEQGVTYEQYF	TGTGCTAGTGGTTTGGAGCAGGGTGTCACCTACGAGCAGTACTTC
.	.	TRBV21-1	TRBJ1-4	CASSKVDSATNEKLFF	TGTGCCAGCAGCAAAGTGGACTCTGCAACTAATGAAAAACTGTTTTTT
.	TRBD2	TRBV6-5	TRBJ2-7	CASNRAGENEQYF	TGTGCCAGCAATCGGGCGGGAGAGAACGAGCAGTACTTC
.	TRBD1	TRBV5-1	TRBJ2-7	CASSRDRGSSYEQYF	TGCGCCAGCAGCCGGGACAGGGGGAGCTCCTACGAGCAGTACTTC
once	.	TRBV2	TRBJ2-7	CASSELASSYEQYF	TGTGCCAGCAGTGAACTAGCGAGTAGCTACGAGCAGTACTTC
.	TRBD1	TRBV19	TRBJ2-4	CASSMDRVGKNIQYF	TGTGCCAGTAGCATGGACAGGGTAGGCAAAAACATTCAGTACTTC
once	.	TRBV19	TRBJ2-1	CASTPSWRAGGYNEQFF	TGTGCCAGTACCCCGTCTTGGAGGGCAGGGGGATACAATGAGCAGTTCTTC
many	.	TRBV7-9	TRBJ2-7	CASSLVGSSYEQYF	TGTGCCAGCAGCTTAGTTGGCAGTTCCTACGAGCAGTACTTC
.	.	TRBV7-8	TRBJ1-1	CASSLAPGLLNTEAFF	TGTGCCAGCAGCTTAGCTCCGGGACTGTTAAACACTGAAGCTTTCTTT
.	.	TRBV7-9	TRBJ2-7	CASSLRSHQYEQYF	TGTGCCAGCAGCTTACGGTCCCATCAATACGAGCAGTACTTC
.	TRBD2	TRBV6-6	TRBJ2-1	CASRPQEAGGGNEQFF	TGTGCCAGCAGGCCCCAGGAAGCGGGAGGAGGCAATGAGCAGTTCTTC
.	.	TRBV19	TRBJ1-5	CASGDSSGQPQHF	TGTGCCAGTGGGGACTCCTCGGGTCAGCCCCAGCATTTT
.	TRBD2	TRBV19	TRBJ2-3	CASSITAGVTDTQYF	TGTGCCAGTAGTATCACAGCGGGGGTCACAGATACGCAGTATTTT
once	.	TRBV6-1	TRBJ2-3	CASSERRRGLPSTDTQYF	TGTGCCAGCAGTGAAAGGAGGAGGGGGCTCCCTAGCACAGATACGCAGTATTTT
.	.	TRBV7-2	TRBJ1-3	CASSPRTAARGNTIYF	TGTGCCAGCAGCCCCAGGACAGCCGCGAGGGGAAACACCATATATTTT
.	.	TRBV28	TRBJ1-3	CASSLLGASGNTIYF	TGTGCCAGCAGTTTGTTGGGGGCTTCTGGAAACACCATATATTTT
.	TRBD1	TRBV24-1	TRBJ1-2	CATFDGTAYGYTF	TGTGCCACGTTCGACGGGACAGCCTATGGCTACACCTTC
.	TRBD1	TRBV10-2	TRBJ2-7	CASSEPDRGRKGEQYF	TGCGCCAGCAGTGAGCCCGACAGGGGGCGCAAAGGCGAGCAGTACTTC
.	TRBD1	TRBV19	TRBJ1-1	CASRRPIRFSGTGTEAFF	TGTGCCAGTAGACGGCCTATAAGATTCTCCGGGACAGGGACTGAAGCTTTCTTT
once	TRBD1	TRBV7-6	TRBJ2-1	CASSLSGGTIYSYNEQFF	TGTGCCAGCAGCTTGTCAGGGGGCACGATTTACTCCTACAATGAGCAGTTCTTC
.	.	TRBV2	TRBJ2-2	CASSGGTLNTGELFF	TGTGCCAGCAGTGGGGGGACATTGAACACCGGGGAGCTGTTTTTT
.	TRBD1	TRBV30	TRBJ1-2	CAWRPSGLGGYYGYTF	TGTGCCTGGAGACCCTCGGGTCTAGGGGGCTACTATGGCTACACCTTC
.	TRBD1	TRBV18	TRBJ2-2	CASSTGGHGELFF	TGTGCCAGCTCGACAGGGGGCCACGGGGAGCTGTTTTTT
.	.	TRBV28	TRBJ2-3	CASSLRTSTDTQYF	TGTGCCAGCAGTTTAAGGACTAGCACAGATACGCAGTATTTT
.	.	TRBV18	TRBJ2-7	CASSVLGFHEQYF	TGTGCCAGCTCCGTCCTCGGGTTCCACGAGCAGTACTTC
.	.	TRBV5-1	TRBJ2-3	CASSFEWGPTSTDTQYF	TGCGCCAGCAGCTTTGAATGGGGGCCAACTAGCACAGATACGCAGTATTTT
once	TRBD1	TRBV11-2	TRBJ2-4	CASSSDGDSYLIAKNIQYF	TGTGCCAGCAGCTCTGACGGGGACAGCTATTTGATAGCCAAAAACATTCAGTACTTC
.	TRBD2	TRBV7-2	TRBJ2-3	CASSGGGTVINTQYF	TGTGCCAGCAGCGGGGGGGGGACCGTAATCAATACGCAGTATTTT
.	TRBD1	TRBV30	TRBJ1-1	CAWLDRGVNTEAFF	TGTGCCTGGTTAGACAGGGGGGTGAACACTGAAGCTTTCTTT
.	TRBD1	TRBV18	TRBJ1-1	CASSPGQPQGSFTEAFF	TGTGCCAGCTCACCGGGACAGCCACAAGGGAGCTTCACTGAAGCTTTCTTT
.	.	TRBV6-6	TRBJ1-5	CASRRTDYSNQPQHF	TGTGCCAGCAGACGGACAGATTATAGCAATCAGCCCCAGCATTTT
.	.	TRBV6-5	TRBJ1-3	CASSYTHGSGNTIYF	TGTGCCAGCAGTTACACACATGGGAGCGGAAACACCATATATTTT
.	.	TRBV7-2	TRBJ1-1	CASSLGTNTEAFF	TGTGCCAGCAGCTTAGGGACAAACACTGAAGCTTTCTTT
.	.	TRBV27	TRBJ1-6	CASSRRDFAAGSPLHF	TGTGCCAGCAGTCGCCGGGACTTTGCCGCAGGTTCACCCCTCCACTTT
.	TRBD1	TRBV15	TRBJ1-6	CATYWDRGNSPLHF	TGTGCCACCTACTGGGACAGGGGGAATTCACCCCTCCACTTT
.	TRBD2	TRBV18	TRBJ2-3	CASSPPWTSGTDTQYF	TGTGCCAGCTCACCACCGTGGACTAGCGGCACAGATACGCAGTATTTT
once	.	TRBV24-1	TRBJ2-3	CATSDSRARTDTQYF	TGTGCCACCAGTGATTCCAGGGCTCGGACAGATACGCAGTATTTT
.	TRBD1	TRBV15	TRBJ1-4	CATSRRTGKGEKLFF	TGTGCCACCAGCAGAAGGACAGGGAAGGGTGAAAAACTGTTTTTT
.	.	TRBV30	TRBJ2-7	CAWSVPPQGQRSYEQYF	TGTGCCTGGAGTGTACCACCCCAGGGGCAACGCTCCTACGAGCAGTACTTC
once	TRBD1	TRBV5-1	TRBJ2-7	CASSFGDRAAGEQYF	TGCGCCAGCAGCTTTGGGGACAGGGCGGCGGGCGAGCAGTACTTC
.	.	TRBV4-1	TRBJ1-4	CASSQVLVTNEKLFF	TGCGCCAGCAGCCAAGTTCTAGTGACTAATGAAAAACTGTTTTTT
.	TRBD1	TRBV3-1/TRBV3-2	TRBJ1-2	CASSQGQGAEAGYTF	TGTGCCAGCAGCCAAGGACAGGGGGCGGAGGCGGGCTACACCTTC
.	TRBD1	TRBV7-9	TRBJ2-7	CASSTGDRRLGEQYF	TGTGCCAGCAGCACAGGGGACAGGCGGCTGGGGGAGCAGTACTTC
.	.	TRBV5-1	TRBJ1-5	CASSLRGSPNQPQHF	TGCGCCAGCAGCTTGCGGGGTTCACCCAATCAGCCCCAGCATTTT
once	.	TRBV5-8	TRBJ2-5	CASSYTQETQYF	TGTGCCAGCAGCTACACCCAAGAGACCCAGTACTTC
.	.	TRBV19	TRBJ1-5	CASSIWGQNSYRARNQPQHF	TGTGCCAGTAGTATTTGGGGCCAGAACTCTTACAGGGCCCGCAATCAGCCCCAGCATTTT
.	.	TRBV11-2	TRBJ2-1	CASSRGLVPYNEQFF	TGTGCCAGCAGCCGAGGACTCGTCCCATACAATGAGCAGTTCTTC
.	TRBD1	TRBV27	TRBJ1-6	CASHLGQGDSPLHF	TGTGCCAGCCACTTGGGACAGGGGGATTCACCCCTCCACTTT